The source of this TCR beta chain is a study of T cell responses to AZD1222 COVID-19 vaccine. The data were produced by immunoSEQ multiplex PCR, yet TCRdb's version contains in-frame clones alone and is incomplete. The sample yields 150,000 or so clones, roughly 91% seen once. Trimming stripped 7 bases from V and 0 bases from J, with 13 bases between. Germline assignment: CDR1 LNHDA and CDR2 SQIVND (reference sequence). This CDR3 spans 15 amino acids. About this clone itself: What it recognizes is unknown.

Study-wide points: It should be noted that donors were predominantly white British and more often female, and clonal diversity was possibly underestimated. Seropositive at baseline were only a handful of AZD1222 recipients.

This chain connects TRBV19 to TRBJ1-5, with D tentatively TRBD1 (5 bases). The clonotype originates from an adult in good health. The input for sequencing was peripheral blood, taken on day 0 of AZD1222 vaccination. In nucleotides, the CDR3 is TGTGCCAGTACCCTAGACGGGGGTAGCAATCAGCCCCAGCATTTT. As protein: CASTLDGGSNQPQHF.